The clone carrying this TCR beta chain came up many times. Its specificity is not known. PCR was performed a second time for about 7 to 11 cycles using a sample-barcoded 5' primer and a J-beta primer mix. TCRdb fed the 5' RACE reads into MiXCR, producing one record per CDR3 protein. This sample yields about 650,000 distinct CDR3 sequences, of which roughly 32% are seen a single time; 15% to 19% belongs to the top ten. This specimen belongs to a study of blood T cells in healthy people across ages. The wider study: Using template switching, researchers captured about one barcoded beta molecule for each two T cells.

Study-wide findings and caveats: There was a strong correlation between TCR beta diversity and naive T cell percentage. Fewer expanded clones and more diversity marked long-lived versus aged donors. Across the age range, TCR beta diversity per million T cells fell in a roughly linear way.

CDR3 length: 14 amino acids. The germline CDR1 and CDR2 sequences are SGHTA and FQGNSA. The ends were cut back, 5 bases at V and 7 bases at J, with 18 bases in the middle. This TCR was recovered from a woman aged 80 or older in good health. The material sequenced was blood. The chain carries TRBV7-2 and TRBJ2-7; D remains ambiguous. CDR3 coding DNA: TGTGCCAGCAGCCCCTTCGTCTCTACGGTGGAGCAGTACTTC. It is translated as CASSPFVSTVEQYF.